The 13 T cell receptor beta chains in this list originate from one sample, sequenced in a study of CD8 T cells in ankylosing spondylitis. TCRdb analysed the 5' RACE reads with MiXCR anew, one entry per CDR3 protein. The sample carries about 350,000 distinct CDR3 sequences, roughly 20% recorded once. Sequenced sample: blood, either unsorted or a sorted T cell fraction (not recorded which). Receptor source: a male donor with ankylosing spondylitis or in good health (not recorded which).

The chain employs TRBV24-1 and TRBJ2-5; 10 nucleotides agree with TRBD2. Germline CDR1 and CDR2: KGHDR and SFDVKD. Trimming at V came to 3 bases and at J to 2 bases, leaving 2 bases not matched to a gene. This CDR3 has 15 residues. The CDR3: CATSDERGGQETQYF. CDR3 bases: TGTGCCACCAGTGATGAGCGGGGGGGGCAAGAGACCCAGTACTTC.

The gene calls are TRBV20-1 and TRBJ2-1; TRBD1 matches 7 bases. Germline trimming cut 0 bases from V and 4 bases from J; bases unmatched to any gene: 6. CDR3 length: 15 amino acids. CDR1 is DFQATT, CDR2 SNEGSKA, per germline (reference sequence). This chain's CDR3 is CSARDRGPRYNEQFF. CDR3 DNA: TGCAGTGCTAGAGATAGGGGGCCCCGTTACAATGAGCAGTTCTTC.

This clonotype appeared many times. The chain carries TRBV12-3 or TRBV12-4 and TRBJ2-7, with a tentative D call TRBD2 (6 bases). The V and J ends lost 1 base and 1 base respectively, with 14 bases between them. The CDR3 extends over 16 amino acids. CDR3 nucleotides: TGTGCCAGCAGTTTAGGGGGCAGGGAGGTGTCCTACGAGCAGTACTTC. Its protein product is CASSLGGREVSYEQYF.

This clonotype has more than one count but fewer than ten. The chain combines TRBV20-1 with TRBJ1-3; D might be TRBD1 (6 bases). Germline V gene data show CDR1 as DFQATT and CDR2 as SNEGSKA (reference sequence). The V end lost 1 base, the J end lost 4 bases, and 8 bases lay between the germline ends. This CDR3 contains 13 residues. The CDR3 nucleotides read TGCAGTGCTAGAGCTCAGGGGGGAAACACCATATATTTT. Protein product: CSARAQGGNTIYF.

This clonotype was seen only a few times. The gene calls are TRBV11-2 and TRBJ2-7, with D maybe TRBD2 (6 bases). The CDR3 has 15 amino acids. Trimming removed 4 bases at V and 0 bases at J, with 13 bases between. Germline-derived CDR1 and CDR2 are SGHAT and FQNNGV. The CDR3 DNA follows: TGTGCCAGCAGCTCTCCGGGGGAACCCTCCTACGAGCAGTACTTC. It codes for CASSSPGEPSYEQYF. Drawing the rest from reference TRBV11-2 and TRBJ2-7, the complete variable domain is EAGVAQSPRYKIIEKRQSVAFWCNPISGHATLYWYQQILGQGPKLLIQFQNNGVVDDSQLPKDRFSAERLKGVDSTLKIQPAKLEDSAVYLCASSSPGEPSYEQYFGPGTRLTVT.

This clonotype appeared a few times. The rearrangement links TRBV4-1 to TRBJ2-1; 7 bases align to TRBD1. J lost 4 bases, V lost 1 base, and 7 bases had no gene match. Germline values: CDR1 MGHRA, CDR2 YSYEKL. The CDR3 runs 16 residues. The CDR3 sequence is CASSQVKGTAYNEQFF. The CDR3 nucleotides read TGCGCCAGCAGCCAAGTCAAAGGGACAGCTTACAATGAGCAGTTCTTC.

The chain has TRBV5-1 and TRBJ2-3; 7 nucleotides match TRBD2. CDR3 length: 16 amino acids. Germline trimming cut 0 bases from V and 2 bases from J; bases unmatched to any gene: 6. Germline V gene data show CDR1 as SGHRS and CDR2 as YFSETQ. CDR3 DNA: TGCGCCAGCAGCTTGGATTGGCGGGGGACCACAGATACGCAGTATTTT. The encoded protein is CASSLDWRGTTDTQYF.

The chain recombines TRBV28 with TRBJ2-3; TRBD2 might be the D (5 bases). The CDR3 consists of 13 residues. Trimming cost V 4 bases and J 5 bases, with 10 bases left between them. Germline V lookup: CDR1 MDHEN, CDR2 SYDVKM. CDR3 in amino acids: CASSSRREDTQYF. CDR3 DNA sequence: TGTGCCAGCAGTTCCCGACGGGAAGATACGCAGTATTTT.

The CDR3 loop reads CASSEQGWTNEQFF. CDR3 nucleotide sequence: TGTGCCAGCAGCGAACAGGGGTGGACCAATGAGCAGTTCTTC. The chain joins TRBV5-6 to TRBJ2-1, with 7 bases aligning to TRBD1. CDR3 length: 14 amino acids. The germline gives CDR1 SGHDT, CDR2 YYEEEE. V was pared by 4 bases and J by 6 bases, with 7 bases of the junction left unmatched.

This clonotype was counted a single time. The chain is built from TRBV27 and TRBJ2-7, with 8 bases identical to TRBD2. The CDR3 is 14 amino acids. J lost 6 bases, V lost 8 bases, and 12 bases had no gene match. CDR1 is MNHEY and CDR2 is SMNVEV in the germline V gene (reference sequence). The CDR3 spells CASRGGLVFGEQYF. The CDR3 nucleotides read TGTGCCAGCCGGGGGGGGCTCGTTTTCGGCGAGCAGTACTTC.

This sequence joins TRBV20-1 and TRBJ2-7, with D uncertain. The CDR3 length is 14 residues. The germline gives CDR1 DFQATT, CDR2 SNEGSKA (reference sequence). V was trimmed by 1 base and J by 2 bases, leaving 12 bases between them. CDR3 sequence reads: CSARGWVGTYEQYF. CDR3 coding DNA: TGCAGTGCTAGAGGGTGGGTGGGCACCTACGAGCAGTACTTC.

This chain uses TRBV6-5 with TRBJ2-4; a weak D match, TRBD1 (6 bases). The germline gives CDR1 MNHEY, CDR2 SVGAGI. V was pared by 4 bases and J by 1 base, with 17 bases between. The CDR3 consists of 17 residues. CDR3 bases: TGTGCCAGCAGTTCGGTCAGGGGAAGAGGGGCCAAAAACATTCAGTACTTC. Encoded protein: CASSSVRGRGAKNIQYF.

This clonotype has a handful of counts. The V gene is TRBV27, the J gene TRBJ2-5; no reliable D call. The CDR3 is 14 amino acids. The germline gives CDR1 MNHEY, CDR2 SMNVEV (reference sequence). Trimming took off 0 bases at V and 0 bases at J, with 5 bases between the two ends. The CDR3 is CASSLSGYQETQYF. For the CDR3, the DNA is TGTGCCAGCAGTTTATCGGGGTACCAAGAGACCCAGTACTTC.